A selection of T cell receptor beta chains follows, all from one sample in a study of long-term antiretroviral therapy in people with HIV. Data came from immunoSEQ multiplex PCR; TCRdb stores just in-frame clones and leaves some out. The table records 20,000 to 25,000 clones, around 80% of them present only once. The input for sequencing was unsorted PBMCs, taken 0.1 years before starting antiretroviral therapy. These TCRs come from a man between 18 and 35 years old with HIV. Each CDR3 is given with its conserved first and last residue. A D gene is named only where the DNA matches it firmly. Clone size is stated in some rows and not others, as once, few, many or a class when expanded.

D gene	V gene	clone size	CDR3 length	J gene	CDR3 DNA	CDR3 protein
-	TRBV29-1	-	11	TRBJ2-5	TGCAGCGTTGTGTGGGGGCTAACCCAGTACTTC	CSVVWGLTQYF
TRBD1	TRBV18	-	16	TRBJ1-3	TGTGCCAGCTCGCCCGGACAGGAAAGCTCTGGAAACACCATATATTTT	CASSPGQESSGNTIYF
-	TRBV2	-	14	TRBJ1-5	TGTGCCAGCGACGGCAGGGCGGGCAATCAGCCCCAGCATTTT	CASDGRAGNQPQHF
-	TRBV30	-	14	TRBJ1-2	TGTGCCTGGAGTGTCGGCAGCGCTAACTATGGCTACACCTTC	CAWSVGSANYGYTF
TRBD2	TRBV19	-	16	TRBJ2-1	TGTGCCAGTAGTACCCCCGGGACTAGCGGGGGACATGAGCAGTTCTTC	CASSTPGTSGGHEQFF
-	TRBV19	-	16	TRBJ2-1	TGTGCCAGTAGTATATTAGCGTCCGGCTCCTACAATGAGCAGTTCTTC	CASSILASGSYNEQFF
-	TRBV10-3	-	14	TRBJ1-5	TGTGCCATCGACGGGACGGGAGGCAATCAGCCCCAGCATTTT	CAIDGTGGNQPQHF
TRBD2	TRBV5-5	-	17	TRBJ2-7	TGTGCCAGCACCAATTGGTTGGCTAGCGGGAGAGCCTACGAGCAGTACTTC	CASTNWLASGRAYEQYF
-	TRBV6-6	-	13	TRBJ2-5	TGTGCCAGCAGTTACGGGTCCCAAGAGACCCAGTACTTC	CASSYGSQETQYF
-	TRBV4-3	few	14	TRBJ2-7	TGCGCCAGCAGCCAGGACACCAACTCCTACGAGCAGTACTTC	CASSQDTNSYEQYF
-	TRBV15	-	15	TRBJ2-3	TGTGCCACCAGCAGAGACGGGAGTGTGACAGATACGCAGTATTTT	CATSRDGSVTDTQYF
TRBD2	TRBV4-2	once	16	TRBJ2-1	TGTGCCAGCAGCCAAGACCTAGCGGGGAGTTACAATGAGCAGTTCTTC	CASSQDLAGSYNEQFF
-	TRBV30	once	13	TRBJ1-2	TGTGCCTGGAGTGTTAACTCCGGGTATGGCTACACCTTC	CAWSVNSGYGYTF
-	TRBV30	once	15	TRBJ1-4	TGTGCCTGGAGAAGTCTTGGCCCTTTTAATGAAAAACTGTTTTTT	CAWRSLGPFNEKLFF
TRBD2	TRBV6-1	-	15	TRBJ2-5	TGTGCCAGCAGTGAAGCGGCGGGGGGTCAAGAGACCCAGTACTTC	CASSEAAGGQETQYF
TRBD1	TRBV27	-	15	TRBJ2-2	TGTGCCAGCAGCTCGGGACAGGTGGGCACCGGGGAGCTGTTTTTT	CASSSGQVGTGELFF
TRBD2	TRBV7-6	-	16	TRBJ2-1	TGTGCCAGCACCCCGACTAGCGGGTTTACCTACAATGAGCAGTTCTTC	CASTPTSGFTYNEQFF
-	TRBV30	-	12	TRBJ2-5	TGTGCCTGGAGTTTGGGGGGTAGGGACCAGTACTTC	CAWSLGGRDQYF
TRBD1	TRBV9	-	15	TRBJ1-5	TGTGCCAGCAGCGTGACAGGGGCTATCAATCAGCCCCAGCATTTT	CASSVTGAINQPQHF
TRBD1	TRBV27	-	15	TRBJ1-2	TGTGCCAGCAGTTTAAAGGGGGCGAATGGCTATGGCTACACCTTC	CASSLKGANGYGYTF
-	TRBV11-2	-	14	TRBJ1-2	TGTGCCAGCAGCTCCTCGATCGTTAACTATGGCTACACCTTC	CASSSSIVNYGYTF
TRBD2	TRBV5-4	-	17	TRBJ2-5	TGTGCCAGCAGCCCCAGACTAGCGGGGGGGCTGCAAGAGACCCAGTACTTC	CASSPRLAGGLQETQYF
TRBD1	TRBV12-5	-	15	TRBJ2-3	TGTGCTAGTGGTTTCGTGGGACAGGGTATAGATACGCAGTATTTT	CASGFVGQGIDTQYF
-	TRBV11-2	-	13	TRBJ2-5	TGTGCCAGCAGCTTTGGCAGCCAAGAGACCCAGTACTTC	CASSFGSQETQYF
-	TRBV7-9	-	18	TRBJ2-4	TGTGCCAGCAGCTTAGGCCAGCCTACAACCTTAGCCAAAAACATTCAGTACTTC	CASSLGQPTTLAKNIQYF
-	TRBV10-1	-	14	TRBJ1-5	TGCGCCAGCAGTGATCAGCTGCGGAATCAGCCCCAGCATTTT	CASSDQLRNQPQHF
-	TRBV7-6	-	14	TRBJ2-7	TGTGCCAGCAGCGTGGGACCGCAGACCTACGAGCAGTACTTC	CASSVGPQTYEQYF
TRBD1	TRBV30	-	13	TRBJ1-5	TGTGCCTGGAGTGCAGGGGGGGACCAGCCCCAGCATTTT	CAWSAGGDQPQHF
-	TRBV6-6	-	16	TRBJ1-2	TGTGCCAGCAGCGCCTTCGGGGTGGATGGGGACTATGGCTACACCTTC	CASSAFGVDGDYGYTF
-	TRBV29-1	once	12	TRBJ1-2	TGCAGCGGTTACGGGCCCGAGGATAGCTACACCTTC	CSGYGPEDSYTF
-	TRBV9	-	18	TRBJ2-3	TGTGCCAGCAGCGGGGGTGGGGAGGCGCCTTATAGCACAGATACGCAGTATTTT	CASSGGGEAPYSTDTQYF
-	TRBV13	-	12	TRBJ2-5	TGTGCCAGCAGCCAAGGCGGAGGGACCCAGTACTTC	CASSQGGGTQYF
-	TRBV4-3	-	16	TRBJ2-2	TGCGCCAGCAGCCAAGTTAGGCAGGCAAACACCGGGGAGCTGTTTTTT	CASSQVRQANTGELFF